A single sample is the source of the 8 T cell receptor beta chains below, sequenced in a study of graft-versus-host responses after intestinal transplantation. Antigens for these TCRs are unknown. Clones were read by immunoSEQ multiplex PCR, and TCRdb kept only the in-frame ones, dropping some. The sample lists around 130,000 clones; around 94% were seen once. The material was unstimulated CD4+ T cells sorted from spleen or lymph node cells, obtained before intestinal transplant. Every receptor here comes from a human donor who received an intestinal transplant.

The chain employs TRBV19 and TRBJ1-2; a weak D match, TRBD1 (6 bases). Trimming pared 7 bases from V and 12 bases from J, leaving 27 bases between. Germline CDR1 LNHDA, CDR2 SQIVND (reference sequence). This CDR3 contains 15 residues. The CDR3 region has the DNA TGTGCCAGTACCCCAAACAGGGCTTCCACAAAGGGGGACACCTTC. Translation gives CASTPNRASTKGDTF.

The rearrangement joins TRBV7-6 to TRBJ2-2; 7 nucleotides line up with TRBD1. The V gene end was trimmed by 4 bases and the J gene end by 5 bases; junction bases not matched to a gene: 4. The germline CDR1 and CDR2 sequences are SGHVS and FNYEAQ. The CDR3 covers 14 residues. CDR3 nucleotide sequence: TGTGCCAGCAGCTCAGGGGGTCGTACCGGGGAGCTGTTTTTT. Protein product: CASSSGGRTGELFF.

The CDR3 DNA reads as TGTGCCAGCAGCCAGTTTTTTGACTCAGGCTACGAGCAGTACTTC. This gives the protein CASSQFFDSGYEQYF. This chain joins TRBV14 and TRBJ2-7, with D hard to call. The CDR3 consists of 15 residues. Germline lookup yields CDR1 SGHDN and CDR2 FVKESK. Trimming left V 3 bases short and J 3 bases short, with 15 bases between.

Comment on this clone: In the same sample, other DNA sequences code for this CDR3. This rearrangement joins TRBV6-6 to TRBJ1-1; 8 nucleotides agree with TRBD1. Trimming took 7 bases from V and 1 from J; bases not matched to a gene: 2. This CDR3 has 13 amino acids. Germline CDR1 MNHNY, CDR2 SVGAGI (reference sequence). The CDR3 spells CASKDRGNTEAFF. CDR3 sequence (DNA): TGTGCCAGCAAAGACAGGGGGAACACTGAAGCTTTCTTT.

The V gene is TRBV5-4, the J gene TRBJ2-7, with D perhaps matching TRBD1 (6 bases). The CDR3 covers 16 residues. Germline assignment: CDR1 SGHNT and CDR2 YYREEE (reference sequence). The V end was cut by 4 bases, the J end by 0 bases, with 17 bases between. Here the CDR3 reads CASSRSDRYSSYEQYF. CDR3 nucleotides: TGTGCCAGCAGCCGATCTGACAGGTATAGCTCCTACGAGCAGTACTTC.

The chain combines TRBV6-4 with TRBJ1-5; D is perhaps TRBD1 (5 bases). Germline V gives CDR1 MRHNA, CDR2 SNTAGT. Between the trimmed V and J ends, which lost 4 bases and 4 bases, there was a span of 8 bases. The CDR3 loop spans 13 amino acids. The CDR3 protein is CASSVEGNQPQHF. CDR3 nucleotide sequence: TGTGCCAGCAGTGTCGAGGGGAATCAGCCCCAGCATTTT.

This clone has more than one count but fewer than ten. V usage is TRBV7-9 and J usage is TRBJ1-3; 7 bases fit TRBD1. V gave up 1 base and J gave up 8 bases; unmatched junction bases: 5. Germline CDR1 reads SEHNR; CDR2 reads FQNEAQ (reference sequence). The CDR3 contains 14 residues. The CDR3 nucleotides read TGTGCCAGCAGCTTAGGACAGGGTGGCGACACCATATATTTT. Protein product: CASSLGQGGDTIYF.

The chain has TRBV2 and TRBJ1-3; D uncertain. Germline V gene lookup returns CDR1 SNHLY and CDR2 FYNNEI. There are 15 residues in the CDR3. V dropped 4 bases and J dropped 8 bases, with 18 bases sitting between them. CDR3 DNA sequence: TGTGCCAGCAGTGTTGGTGAAGTCGGGGTAGACACCATATATTTT. It yields the protein CASSVGEVGVDTIYF.